Below, 24 T cell receptor beta chains from the same sample are listed, as sequenced in a study of identifying expanded T cells in peripheral blood. Only in-frame clones appear in the TCRdb table, and some are missing; sequencing was by immunoSEQ multiplex PCR. The top ten clones hold roughly 4.2% of a sample with 80,000 to 95,000 clones, approximately 90% of them seen once. The sequenced sample consisted of blood. Receptors originate from a person between 18 and 75 years old in good health.

The chain recombines TRBV5-3 with TRBJ2-5; possible D gene TRBD1, 7 bases. TRBV5-3 is flagged as an ORF with uncertain function. V was clipped by 1 base and J by 5 bases, with 12 bases between them. The CDR3 runs 14 residues. CDR3 sequence reads: CARSLKAGGETQYF. CDR3 in DNA: TGTGCCAGAAGCTTGAAGGCAGGGGGGGAGACCCAGTACTTC.

The chain has TRBV7-8 and TRBJ2-7; tentative D call: TRBD2 (7 bases). The V end was cut by 1 base, the J end by 0 bases, with 10 bases between. Germline assignment: CDR1 SGHVS and CDR2 FQNEAQ. This CDR3 is built from 15 residues. Here the CDR3 DNA reads TGTGCCAGCAGCTTAGAGGGGGGGAACTCCTACGAGCAGTACTTC. Amino acid sequence: CASSLEGGNSYEQYF.

The chain couples TRBV27 to TRBJ2-7, with 11 bases that match TRBD1. Trimming at V came to 5 bases and at J to 3 bases, leaving 3 bases not matched to a gene. Per germline, CDR1 MNHEY and CDR2 SMNVEV (reference sequence). CDR3 length equals 14 residues. The CDR3 bases are TGTGCCAGCAGTACCGGGACAGGGGGCTACGAGCAGTACTTC. Translation gives CASSTGTGGYEQYF.

V and J are TRBV4-2 and TRBJ1-4, with D uncertain. The V and J ends lost 4 bases and 0 bases respectively, with 12 bases between them. The CDR3 consists of 16 residues. Germline V lookup: CDR1 LGHNA, CDR2 YNFKEQ. The CDR3 here is CASSLTSGATNEKLFF. The CDR3 nucleotides read TGTGCCAGCAGCCTAACGTCCGGTGCAACTAATGAAAAACTGTTTTTT.

The gene calls are TRBV5-6 and TRBJ1-3; possibly TRBD1 for D (5 bases). V gave up 1 base and J gave up 0 bases, with 8 bases separating them. Germline V gene data show CDR1 as SGHDT and CDR2 as YYEEEE. CDR3 length: 15 residues. CDR3 sequence reads: CASSLPGISGNTIYF. The CDR3 region has the DNA TGTGCCAGCAGCTTGCCAGGGATCTCTGGAAACACCATATATTTT.

This chain connects TRBV7-8 to TRBJ2-3; 9 bases are a match to TRBD2. Germline CDR1 reads SGHVS; CDR2 reads FQNEAQ. The CDR3 has 15 residues. V lost 5 bases, J lost 0 bases, and 3 bases stayed unmatched. DNA for the CDR3: TGTGCCAGCAGCCCTAGCGGGGCCAGCACAGATACGCAGTATTTT. The encoded protein is CASSPSGASTDTQYF.

The gene calls are TRBV7-3 and TRBJ2-7; no definite D call. V was pared by 3 bases and J by 2 bases, with 8 bases between. CDR3 size: 13 residues. Germline lookup yields CDR1 SGHTA and CDR2 FQGTGA. CDR3 sequence (DNA): TGTGCCAGCAGCTTGGAACCCACCTACGAGCAGTACTTC. Translation gives CASSLEPTYEQYF. Supplemented by reference TRBV7-3 and TRBJ2-7, the full variable domain reads GAGVSQTPSNKVTEKGKYVELRCDPISGHTALYWYRQSLGQGPEFLIYFQGTGAADDSGLPNDRFFAVRPEGSVSTLKIQRTERGDSAVYLCASSLEPTYEQYFGPGTRLTVT.

The chain links TRBV30 to TRBJ1-6, with D perhaps matching TRBD1 (6 bases). Germline V gives CDR1 GTSNPN, CDR2 SVGIG (reference sequence). V dropped 5 bases and J dropped 13 bases, with 12 bases sitting between them. The CDR3 runs 11 residues. The CDR3 sequence: CAWGGFAPLHF. The CDR3 bases are TGTGCCTGGGGGGGCTTTGCGCCCCTCCACTTT. The variable domain in full, completed from reference TRBV30 and TRBJ1-6, reads SQTIHQWPATLVQPVGSPLSLECTVEGTSNPNLYWYRQAAGRGLQLLFYSVGIGQISSEVPQNLSASRPQDRQFILSSKKLLLSDSGFYLCAWGGFAPLHFGNGTRLTVT.

The chain is built from TRBV10-3 and TRBJ2-5, with TRBD2 matching over 12 bases. Trimming took 4 bases from V and 4 from J; bases not matched to a gene: 4. The CDR3 is 15 amino acids. Looked up from germline, CDR1 is ENHRY and CDR2 is SYGVKD. Here the CDR3 DNA reads TGTGCCATCAGTGCTAGCGGGAGGGCTGCAGAGACCCAGTACTTC. It encodes CAISASGRAAETQYF.

The chain employs TRBV28 and TRBJ1-1; the D is unclear. Trimming took 5 bases from V and 3 from J, leaving 10 bases between them. The CDR3 runs to 13 residues. CDR1 and CDR2 (germline): MDHEN, SYDVKM. The CDR3 region has the DNA TGTGCCAGCAGTAAGGGCGTCCACACTGAAGCTTTCTTT. Protein product: CASSKGVHTEAFF.

This chain uses TRBV30 with TRBJ1-6, with 7 bases fitting TRBD1. After removal of 3 bases from V and 8 bases from J, the junction contained 16 bases not matched to a gene. Germline CDR1 is GTSNPN and CDR2 is SVGIG (reference sequence). This CDR3 region has 17 residues. CDR3 in DNA: TGTGCCTGGAGCGAAATGACAGGGAGAGTTATTCATTCACCCCTCCACTTT. It encodes CAWSEMTGRVIHSPLHF. Combining the CDR3 with reference TRBV30 and TRBJ1-6 gives the whole variable domain SQTIHQWPATLVQPVGSPLSLECTVEGTSNPNLYWYRQAAGRGLQLLFYSVGIGQISSEVPQNLSASRPQDRQFILSSKKLLLSDSGFYLCAWSEMTGRVIHSPLHFGNGTRLTVT.

The chain joins TRBV5-1 to TRBJ1-1, with D perhaps matching TRBD1 (6 bases). The CDR3 has 13 amino acids. CDR1 is SGHRS and CDR2 is YFSETQ in the germline V gene. Trimming removed 4 bases at V and 5 bases at J, with 12 bases between. The CDR3: CASSAGGRTEAFF. CDR3 sequence (DNA): TGCGCCAGCAGCGCGGGGGGCAGGACTGAAGCTTTCTTT.

The chain employs TRBV4-2 and TRBJ2-3; 16 bases match TRBD2. J lost 4 bases, V lost 0 bases, and 7 bases had no gene match. The CDR3 is 19 amino acids. The germline V gene has CDR1 LGHNA and CDR2 YNFKEQ. The CDR3 loop reads CASSQDSGTSGGGPDTQYF. CDR3 DNA sequence: TGTGCCAGCAGCCAAGACTCCGGGACTAGCGGGGGGGGCCCAGATACGCAGTATTTT.

The V call is TRBV20-1, the J call TRBJ1-1; possible D gene TRBD1, 5 bases. Germline V gene sequence: CDR1 DFQATT, CDR2 SNEGSKA (reference sequence). The CDR3 has 10 residues. The V end was cut by 3 bases, the J end by 10 bases, with 9 bases between. The CDR3 spells CSASRETAFF. In DNA form, the CDR3 reads TGCAGTGCTAGCAGGGAGACAGCTTTCTTT.

The chain recombines TRBV6-4 with TRBJ2-3; D is possibly TRBD2 (7 bases). The CDR3 is 14 residues long. V dropped 2 bases and J dropped 2 bases, with 8 bases sitting between them. Germline V gene data show CDR1 as MRHNA and CDR2 as SNTAGT. In nucleotides, the CDR3 is TGTGCCAGCAGTGACGGGGGGGCCACAGATACGCAGTATTTT. It yields the protein CASSDGGATDTQYF.

By its share, this clone is medium-sized (0.01 to 0.1%). This chain joins TRBV11-2 and TRBJ1-5; TRBD1 might be the D (6 bases). From germline, CDR1 is SGHAT and CDR2 FQNNGV. This CDR3 is built from 15 residues. The V and J ends lost 5 bases and 4 bases respectively, with 15 bases between them. As DNA, the CDR3 is TGTGCCAGCAGCCATGGAGGACAGAATAATCAGCCCCAGCATTTT. Translated: CASSHGGQNNQPQHF.

The J gene is TRBJ2-1, the V gene TRBV7-9; 9 positions match TRBD2. CDR1 is SEHNR, CDR2 FQNEAQ, per germline (reference sequence). The CDR3 spans 14 residues. Trimming removed 1 base from V and 11 bases from J; junction bases left unmatched: 6. The CDR3 sequence: CASSLGTSGLKQFF. In DNA form, the CDR3 reads TGTGCCAGCAGCTTAGGAACTAGCGGGTTAAAGCAGTTCTTC.

The rearrangement links TRBV21-1 to TRBJ2-7. TRBV21-1 is labeled a pseudogene. The CDR3 runs 11 residues. The CDR3 sequence: CASSKGYEQYF. For the CDR3, the DNA is TGTGCCAGCAGCAAAGGCTACGAGCAGTACTTC.

The rearrangement joins TRBV11-2 to TRBJ2-1; TRBD2 might be the D (5 bases). The CDR3 runs to 16 residues. Germline values: CDR1 SGHAT, CDR2 FQNNGV. The germline V and J ends were trimmed by 1 base and 2 bases, with 12 bases remaining between them. As DNA, the CDR3 is TGTGCCAGCAGCTTAGGTCGGGCGGGTGCCTACAATGAGCAGTTCTTC. It specifies CASSLGRAGAYNEQFF.

This rearrangement joins TRBV10-3 to TRBJ1-4, with 9 bases aligning to TRBD1. Germline CDR1 reads ENHRY; CDR2 reads SYGVKD. V lost 6 bases to trimming and J lost 1 base; unmatched junction nucleotides: 6. The CDR3 consists of 16 residues. CDR3 in DNA: TGTGCCATCAGGCCTGGGACAGGGCAAACTAATGAAAAACTGTTTTTT. Translation: CAIRPGTGQTNEKLFF.

V gene TRBV15 combines with J gene TRBJ2-6; D gene unclear. From germline, CDR1 is LNHNV and CDR2 YYDKDF (reference sequence). The CDR3 length is 21 residues. Between the trimmed V and J ends, which lost 2 bases and 2 bases, there was a span of 25 bases. The CDR3 DNA is TGTGCCACCAGCAGATACCCCTCTCACCCGCAGACGCTTCCTGGGGCCAACGTCCTGACTTTC. This translates into CATSRYPSHPQTLPGANVLTF.

This clone was observed at least ten times. J is TRBJ1-6 and V is TRBV5-4; D gene uncertain. This CDR3 comprises 15 residues. V gave up 0 bases and J gave up 10 bases, with 14 bases separating them. Germline V gene lookup returns CDR1 SGHNT and CDR2 YYREEE (reference sequence). CDR3 in DNA: TGTGCCAGCAGCTTGGAGTCGGAACTCAGATCACCCCTCCACTTT. This codes for CASSLESELRSPLHF.

V usage is TRBV5-1 and J usage is TRBJ1-1, with 12 bases aligning to TRBD1. This CDR3 region has 17 residues. J lost 7 bases, V lost 1 base, and 11 bases had no gene match. Germline loops: CDR1 SGHRS, CDR2 YFSETQ. CDR3 in amino acids: CASSLRPWDRGRFEAFF. The CDR3 nucleotides read TGCGCCAGCAGCTTGAGACCGTGGGACAGGGGGCGCTTTGAAGCTTTCTTT.

This clone has more than one count but fewer than ten. V and J are TRBV27 and TRBJ1-2; D is unresolved. The V and J ends lost 5 bases and 3 bases respectively, with 10 bases between them. This CDR3 is 13 amino acids long. From germline, CDR1 is MNHEY and CDR2 SMNVEV (reference sequence). The DNA of the CDR3 is TGTGCCAGCAGTGGGCGGAGCTACTATGGCTACACCTTC. Its protein is CASSGRSYYGYTF.